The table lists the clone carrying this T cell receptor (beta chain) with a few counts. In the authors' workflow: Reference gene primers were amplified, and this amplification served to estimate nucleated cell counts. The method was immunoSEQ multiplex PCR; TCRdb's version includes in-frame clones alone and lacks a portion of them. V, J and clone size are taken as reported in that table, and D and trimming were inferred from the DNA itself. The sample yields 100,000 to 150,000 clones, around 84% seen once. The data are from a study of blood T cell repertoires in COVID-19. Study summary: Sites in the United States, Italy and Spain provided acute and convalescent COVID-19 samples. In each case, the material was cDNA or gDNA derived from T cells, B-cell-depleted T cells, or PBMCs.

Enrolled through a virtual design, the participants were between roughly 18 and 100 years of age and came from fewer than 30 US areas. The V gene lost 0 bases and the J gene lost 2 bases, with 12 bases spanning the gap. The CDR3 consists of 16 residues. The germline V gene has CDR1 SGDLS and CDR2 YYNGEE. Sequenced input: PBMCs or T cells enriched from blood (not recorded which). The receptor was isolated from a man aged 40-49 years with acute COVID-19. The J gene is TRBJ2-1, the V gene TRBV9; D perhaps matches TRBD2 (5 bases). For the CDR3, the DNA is TGTGCCAGCAGCGTAGGAGGAGCGGCTACCTACAATGAGCAGTTCTTC. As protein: CASSVGGAATYNEQFF.